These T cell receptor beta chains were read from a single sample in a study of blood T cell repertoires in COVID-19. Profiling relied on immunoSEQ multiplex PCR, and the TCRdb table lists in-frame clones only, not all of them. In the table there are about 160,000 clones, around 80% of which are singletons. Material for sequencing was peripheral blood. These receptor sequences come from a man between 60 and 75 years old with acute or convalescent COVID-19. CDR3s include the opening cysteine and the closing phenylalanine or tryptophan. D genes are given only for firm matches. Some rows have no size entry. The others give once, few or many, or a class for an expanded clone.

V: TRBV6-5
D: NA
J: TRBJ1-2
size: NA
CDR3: CASTRGSYYGYTF
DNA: TGTGCCAGCACCCGGGGATCTTACTATGGCTACACCTTC

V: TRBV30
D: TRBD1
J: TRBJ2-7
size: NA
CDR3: CAWNAAGQGSAEQYF
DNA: TGTGCCTGGAACGCCGCTGGACAGGGATCGGCCGAGCAGTACTTC

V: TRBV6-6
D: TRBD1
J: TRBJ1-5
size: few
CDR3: CASSYIGGQNQPQHF
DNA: TGTGCCAGCAGTTACATAGGGGGACAGAATCAGCCCCAGCATTTT

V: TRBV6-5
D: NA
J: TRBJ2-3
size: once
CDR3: CASSYMGQGADTQYF
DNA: TGTGCCAGCAGTTACATGGGACAAGGCGCAGATACGCAGTATTTT

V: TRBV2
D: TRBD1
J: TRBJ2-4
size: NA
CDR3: CASSEGTGNIQYF
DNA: TGTGCCAGCAGTGAGGGGACAGGAAACATTCAGTACTTC

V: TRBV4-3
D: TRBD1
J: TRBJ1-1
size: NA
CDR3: CASSHGDTGVTEAFF
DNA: TGCGCCAGCAGCCACGGAGACACAGGGGTCACTGAAGCTTTCTTT

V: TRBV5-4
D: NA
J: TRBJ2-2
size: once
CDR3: CASSLQGSGTGELFF
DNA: TGTGCCAGCAGCTTGCAGGGTAGCGGCACCGGGGAGCTGTTTTTT

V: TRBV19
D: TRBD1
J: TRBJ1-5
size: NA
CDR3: CASSERTGKMNQPQHF
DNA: TGTGCCAGTAGTGAAAGGACAGGGAAAATGAATCAGCCCCAGCATTTT

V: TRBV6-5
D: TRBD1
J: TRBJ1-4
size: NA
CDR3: CASSYADRDKKLFF
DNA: TGTGCCAGCAGTTACGCTGACAGGGATAAAAAACTGTTTTTT

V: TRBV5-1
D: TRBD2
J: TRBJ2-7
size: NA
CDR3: CASSLGAGEQYF
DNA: TGCGCCAGCAGCTTGGGAGCGGGGGAGCAGTACTTC

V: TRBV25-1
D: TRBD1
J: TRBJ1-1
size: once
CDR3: CASRRRGQGTEAFF
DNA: TGTGCCAGCAGACGAAGGGGGCAAGGCACTGAAGCTTTCTTT

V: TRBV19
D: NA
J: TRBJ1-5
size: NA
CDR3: CASSMRDNNQPQHF
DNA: TGTGCCAGTAGTATGAGGGACAACAATCAGCCCCAGCATTTT

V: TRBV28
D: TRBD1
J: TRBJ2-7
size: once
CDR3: CASSHRQGSYEQYF
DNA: TGTGCCAGCAGTCACCGACAGGGTTCCTACGAGCAGTACTTC

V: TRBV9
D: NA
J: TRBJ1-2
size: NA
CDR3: CASSPTTVYGYTF
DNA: TGTGCCAGCAGTCCTACGACAGTCTATGGCTACACCTTC

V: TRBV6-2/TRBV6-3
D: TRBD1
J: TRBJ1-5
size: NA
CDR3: CASSSPGQVINQPQHF
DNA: TGTGCCAGCAGTTCTCCGGGACAGGTGATTAATCAGCCCCAGCATTTT

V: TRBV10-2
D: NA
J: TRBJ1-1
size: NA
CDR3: CASSESAGETEAFF
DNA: TGCGCCAGCAGTGAGTCTGCAGGGGAAACTGAAGCTTTCTTT

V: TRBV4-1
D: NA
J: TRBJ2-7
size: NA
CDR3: CASSQDAEESYEQYF
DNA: TGCGCCAGCAGCCAAGACGCGGAGGAATCCTACGAGCAGTACTTC

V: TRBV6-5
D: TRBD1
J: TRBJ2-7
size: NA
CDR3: CASRFGQGFYEQYF
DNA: TGTGCCAGCAGATTCGGACAGGGGTTCTACGAGCAGTACTTC

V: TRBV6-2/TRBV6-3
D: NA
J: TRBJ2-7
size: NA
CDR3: CASSYSMGPYEQYF
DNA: TGTGCCAGCAGTTACTCGATGGGGCCATACGAGCAGTACTTC

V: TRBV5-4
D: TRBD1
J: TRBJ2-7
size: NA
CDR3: CASSDDRAREQYF
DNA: TGTGCCAGCAGCGACGACAGGGCTCGAGAGCAGTACTTC